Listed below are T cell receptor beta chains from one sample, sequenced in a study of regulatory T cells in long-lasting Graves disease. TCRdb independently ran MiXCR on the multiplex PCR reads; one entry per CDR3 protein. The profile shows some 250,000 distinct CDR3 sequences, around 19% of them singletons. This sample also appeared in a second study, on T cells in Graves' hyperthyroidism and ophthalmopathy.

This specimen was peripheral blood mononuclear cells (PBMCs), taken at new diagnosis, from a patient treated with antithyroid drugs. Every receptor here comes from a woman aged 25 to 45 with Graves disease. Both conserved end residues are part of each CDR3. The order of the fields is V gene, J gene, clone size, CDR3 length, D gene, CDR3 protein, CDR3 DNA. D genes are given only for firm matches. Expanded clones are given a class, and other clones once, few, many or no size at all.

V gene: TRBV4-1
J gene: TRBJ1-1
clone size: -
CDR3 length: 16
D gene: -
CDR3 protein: CASSQDAQGMNTEAFF
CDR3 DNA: TGCGCCAGCAGCCAAGATGCACAGGGCATGAACACTGAAGCTTTCTTT

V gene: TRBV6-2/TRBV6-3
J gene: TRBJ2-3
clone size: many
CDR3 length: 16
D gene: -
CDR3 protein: CASSTPRGRRGDTQYF
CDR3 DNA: TGTGCCAGCAGTACCCCTCGAGGCCGTCGGGGTGATACGCAGTATTTT

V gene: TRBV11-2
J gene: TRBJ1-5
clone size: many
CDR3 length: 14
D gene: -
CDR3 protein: CASSFDGPNQPQHF
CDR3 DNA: TGTGCCAGCAGCTTCGACGGACCCAATCAGCCCCAGCATTTT

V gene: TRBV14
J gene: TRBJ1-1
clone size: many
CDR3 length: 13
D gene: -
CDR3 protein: CASSQNLNTEAFF
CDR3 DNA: TGTGCCAGCAGCCAGAATTTAAACACTGAAGCTTTCTTT

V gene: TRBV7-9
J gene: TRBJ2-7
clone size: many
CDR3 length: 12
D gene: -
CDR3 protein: CASSLAVGEQYF
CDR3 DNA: TGTGCCAGCAGCTTAGCGGTGGGCGAGCAGTACTTC

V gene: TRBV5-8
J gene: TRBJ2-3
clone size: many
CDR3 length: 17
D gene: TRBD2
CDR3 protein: CASSASRGRGVTDTQYF
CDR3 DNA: TGTGCCAGCAGCGCAAGCCGCGGGCGGGGGGTCACAGATACGCAGTATTTT

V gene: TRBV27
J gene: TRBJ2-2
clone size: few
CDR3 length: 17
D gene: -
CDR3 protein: CASSRILTGQGPGELFF
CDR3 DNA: TGTGCCAGCAGCCGAATCTTGACAGGCCAGGGTCCCGGGGAGCTGTTTTTT

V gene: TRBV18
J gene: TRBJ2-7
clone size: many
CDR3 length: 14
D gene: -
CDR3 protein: CASSRRDVSYEQYF
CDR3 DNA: TGTGCCAGCTCACGTCGGGACGTCTCCTACGAGCAGTACTTC

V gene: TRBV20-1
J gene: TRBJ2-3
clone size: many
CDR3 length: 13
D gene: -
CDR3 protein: CSAGGYSTDTQYF
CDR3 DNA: TGCAGTGCTGGGGGGTACTCAACAGATACGCAGTATTTT

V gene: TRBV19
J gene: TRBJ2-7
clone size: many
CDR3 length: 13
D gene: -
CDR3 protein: CASSLNSYYEQYF
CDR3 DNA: TGTGCCAGTAGTTTGAACAGCTACTACGAGCAGTACTTC

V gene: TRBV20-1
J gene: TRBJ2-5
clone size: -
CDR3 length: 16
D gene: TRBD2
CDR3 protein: CSAPPLGGGSQETQYF
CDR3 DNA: TGCAGTGCCCCGCCCCTTGGCGGGGGGTCCCAAGAGACCCAGTACTTC

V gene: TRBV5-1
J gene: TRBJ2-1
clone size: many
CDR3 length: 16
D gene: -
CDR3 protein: CASSLVSPDHYNEQFF
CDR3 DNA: TGCGCCAGCAGCTTGGTGTCCCCAGACCATTACAATGAGCAGTTCTTC

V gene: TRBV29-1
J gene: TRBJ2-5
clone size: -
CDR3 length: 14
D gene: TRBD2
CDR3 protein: CSVEERGSGGTQYF
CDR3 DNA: TGCAGCGTTGAAGAAAGGGGTAGCGGGGGGACCCAGTACTTC

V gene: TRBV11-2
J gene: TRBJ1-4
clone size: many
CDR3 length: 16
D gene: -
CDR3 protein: CASSLKIGSGSEKLFF
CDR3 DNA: TGTGCCAGCAGCTTAAAAATCGGGTCAGGCTCTGAAAAACTGTTTTTT

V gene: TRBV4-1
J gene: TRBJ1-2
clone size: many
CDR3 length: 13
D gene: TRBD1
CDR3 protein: CASSTQGASGYTF
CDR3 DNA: TGCGCCAGCAGCACGCAGGGGGCATCTGGCTACACCTTC

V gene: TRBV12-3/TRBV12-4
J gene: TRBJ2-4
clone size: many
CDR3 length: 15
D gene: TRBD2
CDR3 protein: CASSTIGGRLNIQYF
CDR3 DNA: TGTGCCAGCAGTACCATTGGCGGGAGGCTAAACATTCAGTACTTC

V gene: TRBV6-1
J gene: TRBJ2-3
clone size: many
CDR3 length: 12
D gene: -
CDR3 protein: CASSALLEAQYF
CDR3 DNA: TGCGCCAGCAGTGCGCTGTTGGAGGCGCAGTATTTT

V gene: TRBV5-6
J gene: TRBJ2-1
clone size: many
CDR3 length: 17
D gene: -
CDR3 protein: CASSPKFFYGTYNEQFF
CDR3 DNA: TGTGCCAGCAGCCCCAAATTCTTCTACGGCACCTACAATGAGCAGTTCTTC

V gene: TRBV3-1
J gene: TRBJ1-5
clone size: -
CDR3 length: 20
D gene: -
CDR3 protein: CASSPDSLPGSPYSNQPQHF
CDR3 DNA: TGTGCCAGCTCACCCGATAGCCTACCGGGGTCCCCATATAGCAATCAGCCCCAGCATTTT

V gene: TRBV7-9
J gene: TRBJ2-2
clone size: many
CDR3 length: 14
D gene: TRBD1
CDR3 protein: CASHRTGVTGELFF
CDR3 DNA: TGTGCCAGTCACCGAACAGGGGTAACCGGGGAGCTGTTTTTT

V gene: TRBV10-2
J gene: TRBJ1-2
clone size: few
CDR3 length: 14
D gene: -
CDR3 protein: CASSERHPNYGYTF
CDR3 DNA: TGCGCCAGCAGTGAAAGACACCCAAACTATGGCTACACCTTC

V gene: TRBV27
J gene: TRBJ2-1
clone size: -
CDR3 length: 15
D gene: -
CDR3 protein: CASSSAGAGDNEQFF
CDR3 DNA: TGTGCCAGCAGTTCGGCGGGGGCGGGAGATAATGAGCAGTTCTTC

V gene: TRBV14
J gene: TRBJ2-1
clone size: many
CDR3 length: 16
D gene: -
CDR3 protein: CASSQEVWGTYNEQFF
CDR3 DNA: TGTGCCAGCAGCCAAGAGGTTTGGGGGACCTACAATGAGCAGTTCTTC

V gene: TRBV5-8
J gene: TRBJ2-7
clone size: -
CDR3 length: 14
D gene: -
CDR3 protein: CATRNRDPFYEQYF
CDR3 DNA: TGTGCCACCCGCAACCGCGATCCTTTCTACGAGCAGTACTTC

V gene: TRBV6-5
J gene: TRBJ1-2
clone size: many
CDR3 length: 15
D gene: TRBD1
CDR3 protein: CASSYSTGTVNGYTF
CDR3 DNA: TGTGCCAGCAGTTACTCGACCGGGACAGTAAATGGCTACACCTTC

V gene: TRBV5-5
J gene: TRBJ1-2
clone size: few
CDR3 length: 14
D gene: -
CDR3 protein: CASSSVGSDYGYTF
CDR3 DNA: TGTGCCAGCAGCTCGGTCGGGTCAGACTATGGCTACACCTTC

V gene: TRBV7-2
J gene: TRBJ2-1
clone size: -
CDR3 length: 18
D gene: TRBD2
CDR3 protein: CASSRLSGAGGPTTEQFF
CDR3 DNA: TGTGCCAGCAGCCGACTGAGCGGAGCGGGAGGCCCTACAACGGAGCAGTTCTTC

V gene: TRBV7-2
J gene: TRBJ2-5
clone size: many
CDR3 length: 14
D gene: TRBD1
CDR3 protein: CASSFTGTEETQYF
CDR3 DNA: TGTGCCAGCAGCTTCACCGGGACAGAAGAGACCCAGTACTTC

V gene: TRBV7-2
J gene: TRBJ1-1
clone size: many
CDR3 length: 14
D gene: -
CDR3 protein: CASSPWSVNTEAFF
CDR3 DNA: TGTGCCAGCAGCCCCTGGTCGGTGAACACTGAAGCTTTCTTT

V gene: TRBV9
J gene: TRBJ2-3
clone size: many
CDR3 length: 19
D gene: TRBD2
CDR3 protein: CASSVDPGLAGGSTDTQYF
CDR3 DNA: TGTGCCAGCAGCGTAGACCCGGGACTAGCGGGGGGTAGCACAGATACGCAGTATTTT

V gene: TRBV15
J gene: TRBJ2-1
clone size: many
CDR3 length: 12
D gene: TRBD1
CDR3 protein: CATSRDLTGVFF
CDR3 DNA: TGTGCCACCAGCAGAGATCTGACAGGGGTGTTCTTC

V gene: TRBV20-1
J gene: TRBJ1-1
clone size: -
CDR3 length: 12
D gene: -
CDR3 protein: CSPWQGSTEAFF
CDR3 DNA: TGCAGTCCCTGGCAGGGCAGTACTGAAGCTTTCTTT

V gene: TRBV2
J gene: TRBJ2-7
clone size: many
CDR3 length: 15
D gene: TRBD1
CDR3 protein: CASRDLDRGQYEQYF
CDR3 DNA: TGTGCCAGCAGGGATTTGGACAGGGGACAATACGAGCAGTACTTC

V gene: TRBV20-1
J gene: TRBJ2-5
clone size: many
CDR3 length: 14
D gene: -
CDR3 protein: CSAQHQTRQETQYF
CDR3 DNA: TGCAGTGCCCAACATCAAACTCGACAAGAGACCCAGTACTTC